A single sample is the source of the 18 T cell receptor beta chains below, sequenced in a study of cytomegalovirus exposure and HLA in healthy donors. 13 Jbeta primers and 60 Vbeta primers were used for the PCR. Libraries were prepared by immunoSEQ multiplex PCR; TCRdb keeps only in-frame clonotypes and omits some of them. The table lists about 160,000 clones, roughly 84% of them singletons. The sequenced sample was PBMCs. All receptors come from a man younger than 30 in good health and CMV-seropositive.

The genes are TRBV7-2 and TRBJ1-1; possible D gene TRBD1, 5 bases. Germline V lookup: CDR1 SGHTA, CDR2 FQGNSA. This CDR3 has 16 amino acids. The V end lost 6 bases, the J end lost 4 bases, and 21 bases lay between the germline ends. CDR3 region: CASRINIMAGSTEAFF. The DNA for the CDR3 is TGTGCCAGCAGGATCAATATTATGGCAGGGTCCACTGAAGCTTTCTTT.

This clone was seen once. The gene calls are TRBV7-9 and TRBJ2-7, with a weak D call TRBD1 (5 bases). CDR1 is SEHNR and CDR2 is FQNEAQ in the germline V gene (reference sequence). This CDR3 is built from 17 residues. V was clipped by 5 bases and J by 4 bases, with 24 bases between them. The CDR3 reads CASSPRQGPYAPYEQYF. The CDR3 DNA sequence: TGTGCCAGCAGCCCAAGGCAGGGCCCATACGCTCCGTACGAGCAGTACTTC.

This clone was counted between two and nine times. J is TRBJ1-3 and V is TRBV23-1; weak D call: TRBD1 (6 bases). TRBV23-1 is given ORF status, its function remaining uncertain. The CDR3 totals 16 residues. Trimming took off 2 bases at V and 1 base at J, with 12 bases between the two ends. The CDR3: CASSQIQGCSGNTIYF. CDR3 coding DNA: TGCGCCAGCAGTCAAATACAGGGTTGTTCTGGAAACACCATATATTTT.

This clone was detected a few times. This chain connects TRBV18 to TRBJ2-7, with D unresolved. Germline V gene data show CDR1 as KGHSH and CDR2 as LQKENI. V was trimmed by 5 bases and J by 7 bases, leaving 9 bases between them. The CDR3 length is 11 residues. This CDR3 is CASSTNGEQYF. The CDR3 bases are TGTGCCAGCTCAACTAATGGAGAGCAGTACTTC.

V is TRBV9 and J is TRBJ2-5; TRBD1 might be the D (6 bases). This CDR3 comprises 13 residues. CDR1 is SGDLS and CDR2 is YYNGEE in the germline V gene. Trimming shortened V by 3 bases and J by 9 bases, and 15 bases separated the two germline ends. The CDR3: CASSAGAAGSQYF. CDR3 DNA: TGTGCCAGCAGCGCAGGGGCCGCCGGGTCCCAGTACTTC.

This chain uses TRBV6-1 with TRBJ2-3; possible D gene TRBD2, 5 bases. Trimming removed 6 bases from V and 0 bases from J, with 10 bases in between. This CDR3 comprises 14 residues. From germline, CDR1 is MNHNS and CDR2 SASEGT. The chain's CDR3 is CASSSSPSTDTQYF. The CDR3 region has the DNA TGTGCCAGCAGCTCTAGCCCTAGCACAGATACGCAGTATTTT.

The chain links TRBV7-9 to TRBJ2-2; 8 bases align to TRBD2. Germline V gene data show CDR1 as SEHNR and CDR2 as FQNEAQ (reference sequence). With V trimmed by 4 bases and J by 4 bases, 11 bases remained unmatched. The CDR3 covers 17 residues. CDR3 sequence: CASSSNSGEALTGELFF. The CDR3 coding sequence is TGTGCCAGCAGCTCCAATAGCGGGGAGGCCCTCACCGGGGAGCTGTTTTTT.

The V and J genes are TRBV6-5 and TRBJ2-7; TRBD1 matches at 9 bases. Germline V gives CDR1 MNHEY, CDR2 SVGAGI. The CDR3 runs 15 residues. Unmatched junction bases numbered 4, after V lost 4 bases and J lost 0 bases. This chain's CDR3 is CASSSMTGGSYEQYF. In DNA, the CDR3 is TGTGCCAGCAGTTCCATGACAGGGGGCTCCTACGAGCAGTACTTC.

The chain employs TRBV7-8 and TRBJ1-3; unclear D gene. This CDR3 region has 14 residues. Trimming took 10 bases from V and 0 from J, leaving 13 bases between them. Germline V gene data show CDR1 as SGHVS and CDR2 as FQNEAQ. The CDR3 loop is CATLGDNSGNTIYF. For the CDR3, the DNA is TGTGCCACTTTGGGAGACAACTCTGGAAACACCATATATTTT.

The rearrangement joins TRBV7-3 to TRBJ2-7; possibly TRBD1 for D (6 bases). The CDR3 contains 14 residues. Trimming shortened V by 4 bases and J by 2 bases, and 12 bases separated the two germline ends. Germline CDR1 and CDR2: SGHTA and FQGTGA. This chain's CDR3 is CASSSGAGTYEQYF. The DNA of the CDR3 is TGTGCCAGCAGCTCAGGGGCCGGGACCTACGAGCAGTACTTC.

DNA of the CDR3: TGCGCCAGCAGCCAGTGGGGACAGGGCGACACTGAAGCTTTCTTT. As protein: CASSQWGQGDTEAFF. This chain uses TRBV4-3 with TRBJ1-1, with 9 nucleotides matching TRBD1. The CDR3 loop spans 15 amino acids. The junction had 5 bases not matched to a gene; V was cut back by 3 bases and J by 3 bases. Per germline, CDR1 LGHNA and CDR2 YSLEER.

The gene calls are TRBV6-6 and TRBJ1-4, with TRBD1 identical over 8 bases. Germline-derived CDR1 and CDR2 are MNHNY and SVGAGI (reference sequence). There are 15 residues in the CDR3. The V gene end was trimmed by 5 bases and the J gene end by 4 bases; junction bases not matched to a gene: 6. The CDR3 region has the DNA TGTGCCAGCAGTAAGGGACAGGACAATAATGAAAAACTGTTTTTT. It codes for CASSKGQDNNEKLFF.

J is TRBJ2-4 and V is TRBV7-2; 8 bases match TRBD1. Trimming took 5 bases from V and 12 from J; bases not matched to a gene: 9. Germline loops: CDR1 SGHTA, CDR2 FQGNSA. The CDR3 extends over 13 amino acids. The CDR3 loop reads CASSGGQGGSQYF. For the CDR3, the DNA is TGTGCCAGCAGCGGAGGACAGGGAGGCAGTCAGTACTTC.

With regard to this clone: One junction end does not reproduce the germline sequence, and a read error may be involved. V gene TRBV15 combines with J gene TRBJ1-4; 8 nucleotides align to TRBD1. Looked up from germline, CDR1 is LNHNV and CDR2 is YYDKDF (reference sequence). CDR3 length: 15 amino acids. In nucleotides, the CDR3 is TGTGCCACCAGTCCTAAAACAGGGGGAGTAGAAAAGCTGTTTTTT. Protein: CATSPKTGGVEKLFF.

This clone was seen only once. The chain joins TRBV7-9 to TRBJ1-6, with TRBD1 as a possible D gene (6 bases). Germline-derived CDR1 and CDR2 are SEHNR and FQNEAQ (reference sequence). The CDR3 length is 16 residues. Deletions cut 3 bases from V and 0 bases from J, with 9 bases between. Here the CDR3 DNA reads TGTGCCAGCAGCTTTGGACAGAGCTCCTATAATTCACCCCTCCACTTT. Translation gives CASSFGQSSYNSPLHF.

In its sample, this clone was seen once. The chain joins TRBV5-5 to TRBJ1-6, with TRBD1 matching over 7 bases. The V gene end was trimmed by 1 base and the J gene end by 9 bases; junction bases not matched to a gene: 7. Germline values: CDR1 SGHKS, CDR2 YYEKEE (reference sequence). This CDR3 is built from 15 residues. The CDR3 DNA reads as TGTGCCAGCAGCTTGTTGCAGGGGGTAGGTTCACCCCTCCACTTT. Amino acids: CASSLLQGVGSPLHF.

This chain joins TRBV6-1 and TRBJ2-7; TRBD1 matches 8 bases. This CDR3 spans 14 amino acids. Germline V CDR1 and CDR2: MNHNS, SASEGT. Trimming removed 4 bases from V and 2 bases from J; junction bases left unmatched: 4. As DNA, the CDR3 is TGTGCCAGCAGTGGCGGACAGGGAACCTACGAGCAGTACTTC. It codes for CASSGGQGTYEQYF.

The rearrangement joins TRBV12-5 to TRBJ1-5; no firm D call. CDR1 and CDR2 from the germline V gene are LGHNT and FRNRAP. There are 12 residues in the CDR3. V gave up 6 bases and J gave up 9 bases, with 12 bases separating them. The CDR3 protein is CASGLGDGPQHF. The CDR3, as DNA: TGTGCTAGTGGCCTCGGGGATGGGCCCCAGCATTTT.